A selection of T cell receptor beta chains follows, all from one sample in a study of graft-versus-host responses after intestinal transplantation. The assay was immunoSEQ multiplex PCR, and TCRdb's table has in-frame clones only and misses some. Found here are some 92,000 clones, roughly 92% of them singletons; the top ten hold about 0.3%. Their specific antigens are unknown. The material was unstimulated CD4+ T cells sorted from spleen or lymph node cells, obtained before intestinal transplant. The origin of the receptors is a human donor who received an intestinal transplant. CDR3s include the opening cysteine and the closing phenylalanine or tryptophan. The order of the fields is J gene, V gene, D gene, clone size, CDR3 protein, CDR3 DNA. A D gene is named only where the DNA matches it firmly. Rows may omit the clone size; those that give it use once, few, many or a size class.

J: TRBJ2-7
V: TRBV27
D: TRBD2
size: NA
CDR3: CASSFLAGESSYEQYF
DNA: TGTGCCAGCAGTTTCCTAGCGGGGGAGTCCTCCTACGAGCAGTACTTC

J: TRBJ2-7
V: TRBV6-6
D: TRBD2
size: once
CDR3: CASSYATGTTSYEQYF
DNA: TGTGCCAGCAGTTACGCTACCGGGACTACCTCTTACGAGCAGTACTTC

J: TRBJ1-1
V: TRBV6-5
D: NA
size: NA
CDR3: CASSYSSQGYNTEAFF
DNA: TGTGCCAGCAGTTACTCGAGCCAGGGATACAACACTGAAGCTTTCTTT

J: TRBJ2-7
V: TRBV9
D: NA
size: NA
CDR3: CASSVGPTRDYEQYF
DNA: TGTGCCAGCAGCGTAGGACCAACCCGGGACTACGAGCAGTACTTC

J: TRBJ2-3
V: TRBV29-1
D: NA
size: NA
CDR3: CSVGRTDTQYF
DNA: TGCAGCGTTGGGCGGACAGATACGCAGTATTTT

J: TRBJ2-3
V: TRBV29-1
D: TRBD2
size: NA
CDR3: CSAGGLAGVGSTDTQYF
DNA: TGCAGCGCCGGCGGACTAGCGGGAGTGGGATCCACAGATACGCAGTATTTT

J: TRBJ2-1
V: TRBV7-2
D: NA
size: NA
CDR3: CASPSRGSYNEQFF
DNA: TGTGCCAGCCCAAGCAGGGGCTCCTACAATGAGCAGTTCTTC

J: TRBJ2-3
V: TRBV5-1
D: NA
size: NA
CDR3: CASSFSGTDTQYF
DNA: TGCGCCAGCAGCTTTAGCGGCACAGATACGCAGTATTTT

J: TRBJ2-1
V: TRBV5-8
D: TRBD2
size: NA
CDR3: CASSLLGASGSDEQFF
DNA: TGTGCCAGCAGCTTGTTGGGGGCTAGCGGGAGTGATGAGCAGTTCTTC

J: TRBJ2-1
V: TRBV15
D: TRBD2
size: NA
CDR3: CATSRDSASGGVPNEQFF
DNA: TGTGCCACCAGCAGAGATTCCGCTAGCGGTGGTGTACCGAATGAGCAGTTCTTC

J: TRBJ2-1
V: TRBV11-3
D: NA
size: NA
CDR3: CASSLRGRGEQFF
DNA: TGTGCCAGCAGCTTAAGGGGGAGAGGTGAGCAGTTCTTC

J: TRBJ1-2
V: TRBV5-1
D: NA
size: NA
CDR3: CASSLGQGIYGYTF
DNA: TGCGCCAGCAGCTTGGGTCAGGGGATTTATGGCTACACCTTC

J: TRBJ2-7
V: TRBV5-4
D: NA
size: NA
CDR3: CASSLDSYYEQYF
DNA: TGTGCCAGCAGCTTGGACAGTTACTACGAGCAGTACTTC

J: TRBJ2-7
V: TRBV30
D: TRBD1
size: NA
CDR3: CAWNRGLGPLYEQYF
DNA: TGTGCCTGGAACAGGGGCCTGGGCCCCTTGTACGAGCAGTACTTC

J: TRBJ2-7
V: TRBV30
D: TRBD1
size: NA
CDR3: CAWSAFSQGGEQYF
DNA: TGTGCCTGGAGTGCGTTTTCACAGGGGGGCGAGCAGTACTTC

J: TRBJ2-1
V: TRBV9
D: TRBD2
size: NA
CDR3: CASSVTPAEASGFAIEQFF
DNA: TGTGCCAGCAGCGTAACCCCCGCCGAGGCTAGCGGCTTCGCCATTGAGCAGTTCTTC

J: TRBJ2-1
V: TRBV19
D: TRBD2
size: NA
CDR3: CASSWRRAGGSSYNEQFF
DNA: TGTGCCAGTAGTTGGAGGCGAGCGGGAGGGAGCTCCTACAATGAGCAGTTCTTC

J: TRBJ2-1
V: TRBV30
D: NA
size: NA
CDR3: CAFSTYNEQFF
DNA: TGTGCCTTTAGCACCTACAATGAGCAGTTCTTC

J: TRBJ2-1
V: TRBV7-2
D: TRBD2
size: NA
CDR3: CASSLGTSHEQFF
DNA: TGTGCCAGCAGCCTTGGGACTAGCCATGAGCAGTTCTTC

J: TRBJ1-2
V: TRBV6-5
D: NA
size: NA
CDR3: CASSFDLGGAGYTF
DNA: TGTGCCAGCAGCTTTGACCTCGGGGGGGCCGGCTACACCTTC

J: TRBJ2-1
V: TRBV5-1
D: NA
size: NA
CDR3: CASSTQGRNEQFF
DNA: TGCGCCAGCAGCACTCAGGGTAGGAATGAGCAGTTCTTC

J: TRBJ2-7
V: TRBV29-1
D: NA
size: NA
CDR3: CSVDGGYEQYF
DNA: TGCAGCGTTGATGGGGGTTACGAGCAGTACTTC